The text below deals with one T cell receptor beta chain. Antigen: not known. The data were obtained in a study of Graves' ophthalmopathy and Graves' hyperthyroidism. General observations from the study: In separating ophthalmopathy from stable hyperthyroidism, a 13-signature model achieved nearly 90% sensitivity and 81.08% specificity. Also, most clonotypes expanded in the thyroid above 0.001 frequency appeared in blood.

The authors amplified TCR beta CDR3 regions, and they did so from RNA transcripts for repertoire sequencing. Second-round multiplex PCR came after a first-round RT-PCR that employed HTBI primers. TCRdb independently ran MiXCR on the multiplex PCR reads; one entry per CDR3 protein. The sample has some 1.1 million distinct CDR3 sequences; approximately 35% are singletons. The diagnostic workup employed clinical symptoms, serum thyroxine, TRAb, thyroid ultrasound and orbital computed tomography. Trimming removed 6 bases at V and 2 bases at J, with 7 bases between. Germline V CDR1 and CDR2: MGHDK, SYGVNS. The CDR3 runs to 12 residues.

The chain recombines TRBV25-1 with TRBJ1-2; D remains unclear. The receptor was derived from an adult man with Graves' hyperthyroidism. The sequenced material came from peripheral blood or thyroid tissue (not recorded which). Here the CDR3 reads CASRPGNYGYTF. As DNA, the CDR3 is TGTGCCAGCAGGCCCGGAAACTATGGCTACACCTTC.